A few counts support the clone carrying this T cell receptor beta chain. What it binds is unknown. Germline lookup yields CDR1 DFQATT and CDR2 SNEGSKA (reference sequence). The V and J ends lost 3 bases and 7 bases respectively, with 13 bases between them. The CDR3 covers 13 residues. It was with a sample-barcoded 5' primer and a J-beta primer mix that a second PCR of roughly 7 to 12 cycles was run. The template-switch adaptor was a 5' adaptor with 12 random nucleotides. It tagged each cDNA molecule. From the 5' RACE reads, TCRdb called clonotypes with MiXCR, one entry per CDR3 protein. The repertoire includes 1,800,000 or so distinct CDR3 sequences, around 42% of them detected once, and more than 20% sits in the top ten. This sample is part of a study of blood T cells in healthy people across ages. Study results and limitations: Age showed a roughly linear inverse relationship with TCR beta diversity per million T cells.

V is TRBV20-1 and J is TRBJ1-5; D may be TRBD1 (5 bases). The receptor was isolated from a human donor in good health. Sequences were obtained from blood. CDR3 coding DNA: TGCAGTGCTAGTGAGGACACAGAGCAGCCCCAGCATTTT. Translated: CSASEDTEQPQHF.